The rows below give T cell receptor beta chains drawn from one sample of a study of early stage breast cancer tumors. Profiled with immunoSEQ multiplex PCR; TCRdb holds only in-frame clones, not every one. The repertoire holds approximately 30,000 clones, with roughly three fifths as singletons. The specimen sequenced was breast tumor tissue. These receptors were collected from a person aged 45 to 59 with breast cancer. CDR3s include the opening cysteine and the closing phenylalanine or tryptophan. A D gene is named only where the DNA matches it firmly. Clone sizes are given selectively: once, few, many, or a class where the clone is expanded.

v_call	d_call	clone_size	j_call	cdr3_nt	cdr3_aa
TRBV9	-	-	TRBJ2-7	TGTGCCAGCAGCGGGAACGCCTACGAGCAGTACTTC	CASSGNAYEQYF
TRBV10-3	-	-	TRBJ1-2	TGTGCCATCAGTGCGGGGGTTACTAATGGCTACACCTTC	CAISAGVTNGYTF
TRBV29-1	TRBD1	-	TRBJ2-1	TGCAGCGTGACAAACAGGGGCGCCTACAATGAGCAGTTCTTC	CSVTNRGAYNEQFF
TRBV10-3	TRBD1	-	TRBJ2-2	TGTGCCATCAGCGCGGGACAGGAGGGAATAACCGGGGAGCTGTTTTTT	CAISAGQEGITGELFF
TRBV7-2	-	-	TRBJ1-1	TGTGCCAGCAGCTCGTTAGAAGGGAGTGAAGCTTTCTTT	CASSSLEGSEAFF
TRBV4-3	TRBD2	-	TRBJ2-5	TGCGCCAGCAGCCAAGACGCCCCGGGAGGGCCGGAGACCCAGTACTTC	CASSQDAPGGPETQYF
TRBV5-4	-	-	TRBJ2-5	TGTGCCAGCAGCTTGGGGCAAGAGACCCAGTACTTC	CASSLGQETQYF
TRBV4-2	TRBD2	-	TRBJ2-3	TGTGCCAGCAGCCGAGGGGACTACGACAACACAGATACGCAGTATTTT	CASSRGDYDNTDTQYF
TRBV2	TRBD2	once	TRBJ2-1	TGTGCCAGCAGTTTAACTACTAGCGGGAGAGGGTACAATGAGCAGTTCTTC	CASSLTTSGRGYNEQFF
TRBV18	-	few	TRBJ2-2	TGTGCCAGCTCACCACATGGGACCGGGGAGCTGTTTTTT	CASSPHGTGELFF
TRBV5-6	-	-	TRBJ2-5	TGTGCCAGCAGCTTGTCCTCAAGGGGTACATTTTGGGAGACCCAGTACTTC	CASSLSSRGTFWETQYF
TRBV7-9	-	few	TRBJ2-5	TGTGCCAGCAGCTTAGGTCTCGGGCAGGGTTCCCAAGAGACCCAGTACTTC	CASSLGLGQGSQETQYF
TRBV5-4	TRBD1	-	TRBJ2-5	TGTGCCAGCAGACCGACTCCGGGACAGGGGGAAGAGACCCAGTACTTC	CASRPTPGQGEETQYF
TRBV7-8	-	-	TRBJ1-2	TGTGCCAGCAGCGGATCACAGCACGACTATGGCTACACCTTC	CASSGSQHDYGYTF
TRBV7-3	-	-	TRBJ2-3	TGTGCCAGCAGCTTAGTTGCGGGAAGCACAGATACGCAGTATTTT	CASSLVAGSTDTQYF
TRBV11-2	TRBD1	-	TRBJ1-6	TGTGCCAGCAGCCCTTTACGGACAGGGAGCTCCTATAATTCACCCCTCCACTTT	CASSPLRTGSSYNSPLHF
TRBV5-1	-	-	TRBJ1-1	TGCGCCAGCAGCTTGGAAGACCGCACACAGAACACTGAAGCTTTCTTT	CASSLEDRTQNTEAFF
TRBV4-3	TRBD1	-	TRBJ2-7	TGCGCCAGCAGCCAAGCGCCAACCCGGACAGGGCTCTACGAGCAGTACTTC	CASSQAPTRTGLYEQYF
TRBV19	-	few	TRBJ1-1	TGTGCCAGTAGTATAAGGACTGGGTTGAACACTGAAGCTTTCTTT	CASSIRTGLNTEAFF
TRBV29-1	-	-	TRBJ1-5	TGCAGCGTTGCGCCTGGGAACGACCAGCCCCAGCATTTT	CSVAPGNDQPQHF
TRBV5-1	-	-	TRBJ1-4	TGCGCCAGCAGCTTGAGGGCAGGCGCAACTAATGAAAAACTGTTTTTT	CASSLRAGATNEKLFF
TRBV7-9	-	-	TRBJ2-4	TGTGCCAGCAGCTACCAGTTATCCAAAAACATTCAGTACTTC	CASSYQLSKNIQYF
TRBV19	TRBD2	-	TRBJ2-2	TGTGCCAGTAGTCGTAGCGGGAGGGACACCGGGGAGCTGTTTTTT	CASSRSGRDTGELFF
TRBV15	-	few	TRBJ2-1	TGTGCCACCAGCAGCGGCCCGGAGCAGTTCTTC	CATSSGPEQFF
TRBV2	-	-	TRBJ1-5	TGTGCCAGCAAAGTGGACGGGGCGGGTCAGTCCCAGCATTTT	CASKVDGAGQSQHF
TRBV5-4	-	few	TRBJ1-1	TGTGCCAGCAGCTTGAACCCCACCAGGGAGGCAGCGAACACTGAAGCTTTCTTT	CASSLNPTREAANTEAFF